The clone carrying this T cell receptor beta chain came up many times. What it binds is unknown. The CDR3 is 14 amino acids. Per the germline V gene, CDR1 is LGHDT and CDR2 is YNNKEL (reference sequence). J gave up 4 bases and V 4 bases, and 5 bases lay outside the gene matches. This sample stems from a study of early T cells in non-severe SARS-CoV-2 infection. Study summary: Alpha and beta chains were unpaired, from unsorted whole-blood bulk RNA. Broader study findings: VDJdb-based annotation leaned toward anti-spike CD8 responses and missed private and CD4 specificities.

Researchers attached unique molecular identifiers to individual cDNA molecules. TCRdb used MiXCR to reprocess the 5' RACE reads, holding one entry per CDR3 protein. The repertoire holds roughly 8,500 distinct CDR3 sequences, with about 5% as singletons. Sequencing was performed on whole blood. This TCR derives from an adult who was a healthcare worker with PCR-confirmed SARS-CoV-2 infection or an uninfected control (not recorded which). The V gene is TRBV3-1, the J gene TRBJ1-1; TRBD1 agrees at 8 bases. CDR3 residues: CASSLTGGVTEAFF. CDR3 coding DNA: TGTGCCAGCAGCCTCACAGGGGGAGTCACTGAAGCTTTCTTT. The full variable domain, its missing parts supplied by reference TRBV3-1 and TRBJ1-1, is DTAVSQTPKYLVTQMGNDKSIKCEQNLGHDTMYWYKQDSKKFLKIMFSYNNKELIINETVPNRFSPKSPDKAHLNLHINSLELGDSAVYFCASSLTGGVTEAFFGQGTRLTVV.